This T cell receptor beta chain was sequenced during a study of T-cell reconstitution after alpha-beta-depleted transplantation in children. Study-level points and caveats: Recipient T cells and thymic progenitors that survived were the source of the high TCRbeta diversity seen at day 60 in some patients. When one year had passed after transplant, most T-cell counts and diversity came from newly produced T cells. Approximately two months post-transplant, alpha-beta T cells reportedly originated from several hundred expanded graft clones.

CDR1 is MNHEY and CDR2 is SVGEGT in the germline V gene. V lost 2 bases, J lost 6 bases, and 4 bases stayed unmatched. The CDR3 consists of 15 residues. This clonotype came up a few times. Its antigen is unknown. The TCRbeta library incorporated unique molecular identifiers. TCRdb reanalysed the PCR reads using MiXCR and keeps one entry per CDR3 protein. The data contain some 830,000 distinct CDR3 sequences, 16% of them singletons. This receptor was obtained from a male patient aged 10 to 17 who had a stem cell transplant for acute lymphoblastic leukemia, so the T cells may come from the graft donor. Source: PBMCs, mostly from graft donor cells, taken 360 days after TCRalphabeta/CD19-depleted stem cell transplant. This rearrangement joins TRBV6-2 or TRBV6-3 to TRBJ2-2; 9 nucleotides agree with TRBD1. The CDR3 bases are TGTGCCAGCAGTTACAAACAGGGGGCGTCCGGGGAGCTGTTTTTT. Its protein product is CASSYKQGASGELFF.